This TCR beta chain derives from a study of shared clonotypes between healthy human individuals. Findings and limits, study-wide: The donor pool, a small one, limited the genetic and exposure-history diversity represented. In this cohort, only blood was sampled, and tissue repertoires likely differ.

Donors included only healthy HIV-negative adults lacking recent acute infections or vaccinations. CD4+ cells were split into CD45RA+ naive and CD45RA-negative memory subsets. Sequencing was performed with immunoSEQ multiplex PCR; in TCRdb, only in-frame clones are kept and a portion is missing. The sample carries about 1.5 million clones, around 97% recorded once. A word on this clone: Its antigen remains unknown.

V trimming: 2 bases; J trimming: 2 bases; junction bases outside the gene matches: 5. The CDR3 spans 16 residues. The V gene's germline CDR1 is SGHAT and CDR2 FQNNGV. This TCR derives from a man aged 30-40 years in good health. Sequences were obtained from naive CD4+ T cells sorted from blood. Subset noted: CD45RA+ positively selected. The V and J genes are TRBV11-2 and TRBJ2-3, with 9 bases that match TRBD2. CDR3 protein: CASSLSAGGPTDTQYF. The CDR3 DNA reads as TGTGCCAGCAGCTTATCAGCGGGGGGACCCACAGATACGCAGTATTTT.